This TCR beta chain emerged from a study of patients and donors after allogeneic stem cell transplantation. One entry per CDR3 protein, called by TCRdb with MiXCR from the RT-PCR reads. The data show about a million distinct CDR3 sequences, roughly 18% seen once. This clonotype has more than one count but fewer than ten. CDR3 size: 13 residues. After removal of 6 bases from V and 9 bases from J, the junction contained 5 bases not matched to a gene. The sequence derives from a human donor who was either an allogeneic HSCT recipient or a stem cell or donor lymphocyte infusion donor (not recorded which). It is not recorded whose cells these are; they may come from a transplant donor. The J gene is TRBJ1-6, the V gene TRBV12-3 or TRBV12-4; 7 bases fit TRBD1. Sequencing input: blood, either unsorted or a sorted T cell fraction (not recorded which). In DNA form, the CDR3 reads TGTGCCAGCAGATCGACAGGGTCTTCACCCCTCCACTTT. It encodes CASRSTGSSPLHF.